The clone carrying this TCR beta chain was detected only a few times. Antigen specificity is unknown. The source of the sample is a study of T cells in Graves' hyperthyroidism and ophthalmopathy. The CDR3 regions of TCR beta were amplified from RNA transcripts. The HTBI set primed first-round TCR CDR3 RT-PCR. Using its own MiXCR run on the multiplex PCR reads, TCRdb lists one record per CDR3 protein. The sample records 560,000 or so distinct CDR3 sequences, about 20% being singletons. Study observations and caveats: Within blood appeared most thyroid clonotypes that had expanded above 0.001.

Cells are PBMCs isolated from about 10 ml of fresh blood. V lost 6 bases and J lost 7; bases outside the gene matches: 8. Germline V gives CDR1 MNHEY, CDR2 SMNVEV (reference sequence). This CDR3 region has 15 residues. The sequence came from a man aged 40-55 years with Graves' ophthalmopathy. The sample consisted of blood. The chain combines TRBV27 with TRBJ1-5; 11 bases fit TRBD1. The CDR3 DNA follows: TGTGCCAGCAGAGCCCGGGACAGGGGGGGGCAGCCCCAGCATTTT. This sequence encodes CASRARDRGGQPQHF.